The 17 T cell receptor beta chains reported below all come from one sample, sequenced in a study of T-cell reconstitution after alpha-beta-depleted transplantation in children. A library of TCRbeta sequences, prepared with unique molecular identifiers, was generated. TCRdb independently ran MiXCR on the PCR reads; one entry per CDR3 protein. The sample records 500,000 or so distinct CDR3 sequences, 30% to 35% being singletons. Specimen: PBMCs from the stem cell graft donor, collected from the stem cell graft. The receptors stem from a human donor who donated a stem cell graft to a child with aplastic anemia.

The chain couples TRBV27 to TRBJ2-1; 9 positions agree with TRBD2. CDR1 is MNHEY and CDR2 is SMNVEV in the germline V gene (reference sequence). This CDR3 has 18 amino acids. V was pared by 5 bases and J by 5 bases, with 16 bases of the junction left unmatched. The CDR3: CASSPLSLSGRFHNEQFF. The DNA for the CDR3 is TGTGCCAGCAGTCCTCTCTCACTTAGCGGGAGATTCCACAATGAGCAGTTCTTC.

The chain uses TRBV20-1 and TRBJ2-2; TRBD1 aligns across 7 bases. J was trimmed by 3 bases and V by 3 bases; bases with no gene match: 7. The germline gives CDR1 DFQATT, CDR2 SNEGSKA (reference sequence). The CDR3 contains 15 residues. The DNA for the CDR3 is TGCAGTGCTAGTTTATCAGGGGGATACACCGGGGAGCTGTTTTTT. It codes for CSASLSGGYTGELFF.

V usage is TRBV20-1 and J usage is TRBJ2-7; 10 bases line up with TRBD2. CDR1 DFQATT and CDR2 SNEGSKA come from the germline V gene (reference sequence). V dropped 6 bases and J dropped 4; count of bases not matched to a gene: 12. The CDR3 totals 15 residues. CDR3 sequence: CSALAGEPLGYEQYF. The CDR3 region has the DNA TGCAGTGCCCTAGCGGGAGAGCCACTGGGGTACGAGCAGTACTTC.

This clonotype was observed a few times. The chain recombines TRBV28 with TRBJ2-3; D gene unclear. This CDR3 spans 15 amino acids. CDR1 is MDHEN and CDR2 is SYDVKM in the germline V gene. V lost 3 bases to trimming and J lost 4 bases, with 14 bases between them. CDR3 nucleotide sequence: TGTGCCAGCAGTTTGGGCCTCTCGGGCTCAGATACGCAGTATTTT. Protein sequence: CASSLGLSGSDTQYF.

This clonotype was seen a few times. This chain links TRBV7-9 with TRBJ2-2; D is possibly TRBD1 (7 bases). Germline V gene data show CDR1 as SEHNR and CDR2 as FQNEAQ (reference sequence). Trimming removed 5 bases at V and 2 bases at J, with 15 bases between. This CDR3 contains 16 residues. The CDR3 sequence: CASSRRGDRNTGELFF. In DNA form, the CDR3 reads TGTGCCAGCAGCCGGCGCGGGGACAGAAACACCGGGGAGCTGTTTTTT.

This chain joins TRBV20-1 and TRBJ2-2; TRBD2 agrees at 8 bases. The CDR3 runs 15 residues. The germline CDR1 and CDR2 sequences are DFQATT and SNEGSKA (reference sequence). Trimming at V came to 3 bases and at J to 1 base, leaving 4 bases not matched to a gene. For the CDR3, the DNA is TGCAGTGCTAGCCGGGAGGGCCGGAACACCGGGGAGCTGTTTTTT. Protein: CSASREGRNTGELFF.

This clonotype was seen only a few times. This chain links TRBV9 with TRBJ1-5; no clear D gene. There are 14 residues in the CDR3. Looked up from germline, CDR1 is SGDLS and CDR2 is YYNGEE. The V end was cut by 0 bases, the J end by 0 bases, with 4 bases between. The CDR3, as DNA: TGTGCCAGCAGCGTAGACGGTAGCAATCAGCCCCAGCATTTT. As protein: CASSVDGSNQPQHF.

V is TRBV6-5 and J is TRBJ2-3; D call uncertain. The CDR3 has 15 amino acids. V gave up 1 base and J gave up 1 base, with 9 bases separating them. The germline CDR1 and CDR2 sequences are MNHEY and SVGAGI. The CDR3 sequence: CASSYWMSRTDTQYF. The CDR3 DNA sequence: TGTGCCAGCAGTTACTGGATGAGTCGCACAGATACGCAGTATTTT.

The chain combines TRBV20-1 with TRBJ2-3; 11 bases are a match to TRBD2. The CDR3 consists of 15 residues. V dropped 3 bases and J dropped 4; count of bases not matched to a gene: 6. Germline loops: CDR1 DFQATT, CDR2 SNEGSKA (reference sequence). CDR3 in DNA: TGCAGTGCTAGTCTCCCTAGCGGGAGGTCAGATACGCAGTATTTT. It translates to CSASLPSGRSDTQYF.

This clonotype occurred a few times. The rearrangement links TRBV5-6 to TRBJ2-5; 7 positions agree with TRBD2. J gave up 5 bases and V 3 bases, and 4 bases lay outside the gene matches. This CDR3 region has 13 residues. CDR1 is SGHDT and CDR2 is YYEEEE in the germline V gene. In nucleotides, the CDR3 is TGTGCCAGCAGCTCCGGGACTACGGAGACCCAGTACTTC. It codes for CASSSGTTETQYF.

V and J are TRBV19 and TRBJ2-6, with D unresolved. Trimming left V 5 bases short and J 4 bases short, with 9 bases between. This CDR3 contains 14 residues. CDR1 is LNHDA, CDR2 SQIVND, per germline (reference sequence). The CDR3 DNA reads TGTGCCAGTAGTTGGGCGGACGGGGCCAACGTCCTGACTTTC. Translation gives CASSWADGANVLTF.

V is TRBV29-1 and J is TRBJ1-1; no clear D. The germline V and J ends were trimmed by 4 bases and 6 bases, with 9 bases remaining between them. Germline V lookup: CDR1 SQVTM, CDR2 ANQGSEA. This CDR3 region has 11 residues. CDR3 sequence: CSVGYSSEAFF. The CDR3 nucleotides read TGCAGCGTTGGATACTCGTCTGAAGCTTTCTTT.

Only a few counts were recorded for this clonotype. The chain carries TRBV12-3 or TRBV12-4 and TRBJ1-2, with 9 bases aligning to TRBD1. J was trimmed by 6 bases and V by 5 bases; bases with no gene match: 13. CDR3 size: 16 residues. The chain's CDR3 is CASSASLGQGTDGYTF. DNA of the CDR3: TGTGCCAGCAGTGCCTCTTTGGGACAGGGTACAGATGGCTACACCTTC.

This chain uses TRBV7-2 with TRBJ2-7; 9 bases align to TRBD1. V was clipped by 5 bases and J by 5 bases; unmatched bases: 13. The germline V gene encodes CDR1 SGHTA and CDR2 FQGNSA. This CDR3 has 16 amino acids. The CDR3, as DNA: TGTGCCAGCAGCCCGCCCCGGACAGGGGACTTAAACGAGCAGTACTTC. It specifies CASSPPRTGDLNEQYF.

The genes are TRBV12-3 or TRBV12-4 and TRBJ2-3; 11 nucleotides line up with TRBD2. Unmatched junction bases numbered 7, after V lost 6 bases and J lost 5 bases. The CDR3 contains 15 residues. Written as DNA, the CDR3 is TGTGCCAGCAGAGCTAGCGGGAGGCGAGGAGATACGCAGTATTTT. Amino acid sequence: CASRASGRRGDTQYF.

This chain joins TRBV12-3 or TRBV12-4 and TRBJ2-7, with 8 bases that match TRBD1. The length of the CDR3 is 16 residues. V was pared by 5 bases and J by 0 bases, with 9 bases of the junction left unmatched. The CDR3 nucleotides read TGTGCCAGCAGTCTAGGAGGGACAGGCCTCTCCTACGAGCAGTACTTC. Translated, it gives CASSLGGTGLSYEQYF.

This clonotype was seen a few times. The genes are TRBV7-2 and TRBJ2-7; 7 bases fit TRBD2. The CDR3 loop spans 15 amino acids. Germline trimming cut 5 bases from V and 1 base from J; bases unmatched to any gene: 8. Germline loops: CDR1 SGHTA, CDR2 FQGNSA. DNA for the CDR3: TGTGCCAGCAGCCCCGGAGGACTAGGTTCCTACGAGCAGTACTTC. Protein: CASSPGGLGSYEQYF. The full variable domain, completed using reference TRBV7-2 and TRBJ2-7, is GAGVSQSPSNKVTEKGKDVELRCDPISGHTALYWYRQSLGQGLEFLIYFQGNSAPDKSGLPSDRFSAERTGGSVSTLTIQRTQQEDSAVYLCASSPGGLGSYEQYFGPGTRLTVT.